This T cell receptor beta chain was obtained from a study of Ad26.COV2.S vaccination and SARS-CoV-2 variants. Treatment given: 15 to 20 received Ad26.COV2.S at low or high dose, single or two shots; 5 received placebo; per-sample allocation not given. Specimens were obtained on day 63 following the first vaccine or placebo injection. Sequenced by immunoSEQ multiplex PCR; TCRdb stores in-frame clones only, minus some. The sample shows 380,000 or so clones, about four fifths of them seen only once. This clone was observed once. Germline V gives CDR1 SNHLY, CDR2 FYNNEI. V shed 8 bases and J shed 5 bases, with 15 bases lying between them. This CDR3 has 13 residues.

This TCR was recovered from a person between 18 and 60 years old who received the Ad26.COV2.S COVID-19 vaccine or a placebo. This specimen was peripheral blood, taken in a trial of Ad26.COV2.S vaccine versus placebo. The chain uses TRBV2 and TRBJ2-5; D is unclear. CDR3 protein: CASDTGYWETQYF. CDR3 DNA: TGTGCCAGCGACACCGGCTATTGGGAGACCCAGTACTTC.